Detailed here is one T cell receptor (beta chain). As yet, its antigen is unknown. Sequencing used immunoSEQ multiplex PCR; TCRdb keeps in-frame clones, though not all of them. Found here are more than 75,000 clones, around 90% of them singletons; the top ten hold around 0.87%. This specimen comes from a study of radiotherapy plus CTLA-4 blockade in lung cancer. Points from the study as a whole: Some TCR clones had been derived from tumors. These clones expanded in peripheral blood after radiotherapy plus ipilimumab.

With V trimmed by 2 bases and J by 7 bases, 18 bases remained unmatched. There are 18 residues in the CDR3. The germline CDR1 and CDR2 sequences are SGHTA and FQGNSA. V and J are TRBV7-2 and TRBJ2-7; TRBD2 matches at 9 bases. The sample consisted of peripheral blood, taken from a patient treated with radiotherapy plus ipilimumab. The source of this sequence is a human donor with non-small cell lung cancer who had stable disease on radiotherapy plus ipilimumab. In DNA, the CDR3 is TGTGCCAGCAGCTTAACGACCGATAGCGGGGGACCGTTTGGGGAGCAGTACTTC. Translation: CASSLTTDSGGPFGEQYF.